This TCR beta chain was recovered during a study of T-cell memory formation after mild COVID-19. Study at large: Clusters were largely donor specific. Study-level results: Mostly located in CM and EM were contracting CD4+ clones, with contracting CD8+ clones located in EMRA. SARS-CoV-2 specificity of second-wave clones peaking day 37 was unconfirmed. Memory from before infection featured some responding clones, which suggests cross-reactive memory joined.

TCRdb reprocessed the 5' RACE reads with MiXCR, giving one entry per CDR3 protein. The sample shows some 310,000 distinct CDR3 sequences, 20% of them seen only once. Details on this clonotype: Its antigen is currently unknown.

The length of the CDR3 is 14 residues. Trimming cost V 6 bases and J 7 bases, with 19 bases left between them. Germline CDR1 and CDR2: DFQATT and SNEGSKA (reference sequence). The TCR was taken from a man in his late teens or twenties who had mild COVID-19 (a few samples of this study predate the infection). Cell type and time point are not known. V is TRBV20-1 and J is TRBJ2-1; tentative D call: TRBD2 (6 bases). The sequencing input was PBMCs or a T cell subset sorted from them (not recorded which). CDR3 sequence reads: CSANTGVAPNEQFF. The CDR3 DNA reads TGCAGTGCAAACACGGGGGTGGCGCCAAATGAGCAGTTCTTC.